The entry that follows covers one T cell receptor beta chain sequence. Its cognate antigen is unknown. The sample originates from a study of glioma-infiltrating T cells after dendritic cell vaccination. Across the whole study: Patients had newly diagnosed or recurrent glioblastoma and received dendritic cell vaccines. Between about 2003 and 2013, patients got autologous tumor lysate-pulsed dendritic cell vaccines.

The V and J ends lost 6 bases and 7 bases respectively, with 18 bases between them. The length of the CDR3 is 14 residues. The germline V gene encodes CDR1 SEHNR and CDR2 FQNEAQ (reference sequence). Whole-study results and caveats: The cohort had few patients with full blood and tumor sets.

Sequencing was performed with immunoSEQ multiplex PCR; in TCRdb, only in-frame clones are kept and a portion is missing. The sample shows under 40,000 clones, over 90% of them seen only once. The receptor's source is a human donor with glioblastoma. This chain joins TRBV7-9 and TRBJ1-1; TRBD1 is a possible D gene (6 bases). Material: blood, obtained before dendritic cell vaccination. CDR3 sequence (DNA): TGTGCCAGCAGGGAGGGGGGGGGTGTAGGTGAAGCTTTCTTT. As protein: CASREGGGVGEAFF.